This T cell receptor (beta chain) was sequenced during a study of tumor-infiltrating lymphocytes in primary liver carcinoma. Study-wide background: Roughly 3.5 to 8 million productive TCRbeta reads came from each sample, comparable across tissue types.

About this clonotype itself: What it binds is unknown.

The authors made TCR beta cDNA from around 500 ng total RNA with a constant-region primer. Three-round nested multiplex PCR performed with slightly modified ARM-PCR produced the TCR beta libraries. Two initial PCR rounds of about 10 cycles each paired TRBV1-TRBV30 forward primers with a C-beta reverse primer. TCRdb re-called the multiplex PCR reads through MiXCR, storing one row per CDR3 protein. The table records about 310,000 distinct CDR3 sequences, 65% of them present only once. General study results and limits: Tumors reached a significantly greater top-250-clone fraction than blood did (p = 0.039).

V lost 6 bases, J lost 6 bases, and 11 bases lay in between. Germline assignment: CDR1 SGHAT and CDR2 FQDESV (reference sequence). This CDR3 has 13 residues. They got blood RNA out of unsorted whole blood and also pulled out germline DNA. Sequencing used peripheral blood. The TCR sequence derives from a man between 40 and 49 years old with primary liver carcinoma and hepatitis B virus infection. The chain carries TRBV11-1 and TRBJ2-2; D gene unclear. CDR3 sequence (DNA): TGTGCCAGCAGTGGGCAGTTTCCCGGGGAGCTGTTTTTT. Translating it yields CASSGQFPGELFF.